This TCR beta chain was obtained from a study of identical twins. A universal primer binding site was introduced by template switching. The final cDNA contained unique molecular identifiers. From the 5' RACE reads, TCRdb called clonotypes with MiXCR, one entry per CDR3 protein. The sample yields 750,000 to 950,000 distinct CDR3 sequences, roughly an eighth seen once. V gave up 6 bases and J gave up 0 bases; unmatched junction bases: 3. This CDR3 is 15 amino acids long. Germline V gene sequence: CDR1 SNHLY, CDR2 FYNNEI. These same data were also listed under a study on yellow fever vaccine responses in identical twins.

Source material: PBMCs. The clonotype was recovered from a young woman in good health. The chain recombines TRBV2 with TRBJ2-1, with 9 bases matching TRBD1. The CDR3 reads CASSGQGTSYNEQFF. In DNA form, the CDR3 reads TGTGCCAGCAGCGGACAGGGGACCTCCTACAATGAGCAGTTCTTC.